Included here is one TCR beta chain sequence, with context. Its antigen is still unknown. V lost 3 bases and J 2 bases, leaving 7 bases between the germline ends. The CDR3 consists of 13 residues. Germline lookup yields CDR1 SNHLY and CDR2 FYNNEI. Alongside CTLA-4 blockade with ipilimumab, patients with chemo-refractory metastatic non-small-cell lung cancer received focal radiation. Measured with immunoSEQ multiplex PCR; TCRdb has only the in-frame clones, and not every one. Altogether about 120,000 clones are present, 70% to 90% being singletons, with the ten largest covering under 8%. The entry originates in a study of radiotherapy plus CTLA-4 blockade in lung cancer. Study-level background: Disease control reached over 30%, with objective responses in roughly 17%.

Study-wide points: The authors reported that early blood T cell clone dynamics, with interferon-beta, best predicted response.

Here the sequenced sample was peripheral blood, taken from a patient treated with radiotherapy plus ipilimumab. V is TRBV2 and J is TRBJ1-2; no clear D. The TCR sequence derives from a human donor with non-small cell lung cancer that progressed on radiotherapy plus ipilimumab. CDR3 region: CASSDGRNYGYTF. Written as DNA, the CDR3 is TGTGCCAGCAGTGATGGCAGGAACTATGGCTACACCTTC.